One and the same sample provided the 14 T cell receptor beta chains below, sequenced in a study of metastatic and nonmetastatic thyroid tumors. From the PCR reads, TCRdb re-called clones with MiXCR. The profile covers around 40,000 clones, with less than 15% appearing a single time and over 7.5% taken by the ten largest. All patients were untreated before thyroid surgery. Sequences were obtained from blood. These receptors were collected from a female donor with papillary thyroid cancer or a benign thyroid nodule (not recorded which). Some clones in this sample may be carry-over from other donors' samples.

V usage is TRBV27 and J usage is TRBJ1-6, with D perhaps TRBD1 (5 bases). Germline V gives CDR1 MNHEY, CDR2 SMNVEV (reference sequence). This CDR3 has 13 amino acids. Trimming took off 3 bases at V and 10 bases at J, with 10 bases between the two ends. The chain's CDR3 is CASSFSRQSPLHF. The CDR3 DNA sequence: TGTGCCAGCAGTTTCTCCCGACAGTCACCCCTCCACTTT.

This clone has ten or more counts. The chain carries TRBV11-2 and TRBJ1-2, with D possibly TRBD1 on 5 matching bases. This CDR3 region has 15 residues. Trimming removed 3 bases at V and 3 bases at J, with 14 bases between. The germline V gene has CDR1 SGHAT and CDR2 FQNNGV. CDR3: CASSFARDSYYGYTF. DNA for the CDR3: TGTGCCAGCAGCTTCGCCCGGGACTCCTACTATGGCTACACCTTC.

The genes are TRBV12-5 and TRBJ2-2; D possibly corresponds to TRBD2 (6 bases). The germline V gene encodes CDR1 LGHNT and CDR2 FRNRAP. Trimming pared 5 bases from V and 4 bases from J, leaving 11 bases between. The CDR3 has 14 amino acids. This CDR3 reads CASGLGGTTGELFF. For the CDR3, the DNA is TGTGCTAGTGGTCTGGGGGGAACCACCGGGGAGCTGTTTTTT.

This clone was observed at least ten times. V gene TRBV14 combines with J gene TRBJ1-1; D is unclear. The CDR3 is made up of 12 amino acids. Germline CDR1 SGHDN, CDR2 FVKESK. V lost 0 bases and J 11 bases, leaving 10 bases between the germline ends. This CDR3 is CASSQEVGKAFF. The CDR3, as DNA: TGTGCCAGCAGCCAAGAAGTGGGGAAGGCTTTCTTT.

The table lists this clone with many counts. The CDR3 sequence is CASSPTPGQGATGELFF. The CDR3 DNA reads TGTGCCAGCAGCCCTACCCCGGGACAGGGGGCTACCGGGGAGCTGTTTTTT. This rearrangement joins TRBV11-2 to TRBJ2-2; 12 nucleotides match TRBD1. Losses at the gene ends were 5 bases for V and 5 bases for J; bases not matched to a gene: 9. CDR1 and CDR2 from the germline V gene are SGHAT and FQNNGV. This CDR3 has 17 amino acids.

The chain is built from TRBV10-1 and TRBJ2-2, with a possible D match to TRBD1 (5 bases). Germline assignment: CDR1 WNHNN and CDR2 SYGVQD (reference sequence). CDR3 length equals 15 residues. V gave up 6 bases and J gave up 0 bases, with 11 bases separating them. The CDR3 is CASRDDSANTGELFF. The CDR3 DNA reads as TGCGCCAGCAGAGATGACAGCGCGAACACCGGGGAGCTGTTTTTT.

This chain connects TRBV5-1 to TRBJ2-5; no definite D call. Trimming cost V 2 bases and J 2 bases, with 4 bases left between them. The CDR3 covers 12 residues. Per the germline V gene, CDR1 is SGHRS and CDR2 is YFSETQ. CDR3 residues: CASSFQQETQYF. In nucleotides, the CDR3 is TGCGCCAGCAGCTTCCAACAAGAGACCCAGTACTTC.

In its sample, this clone was seen a few times. The V gene is TRBV10-3, the J gene TRBJ1-5, with D tentatively TRBD1 (5 bases). V was cut by 3 bases and J by 5 bases, with 17 bases left in between. Germline CDR1 and CDR2: ENHRY and SYGVKD. This CDR3 spans 16 amino acids. DNA of the CDR3: TGTGCCATCAGTGACGGCCCCACAGGTGGAGATCAGCCCCAGCATTTT. Residues: CAISDGPTGGDQPQHF.

The CDR3: CASSQGLAGPDTQYF. DNA for the CDR3: TGCGCCAGCAGCCAAGGGCTAGCTGGACCAGATACGCAGTATTTT. V usage is TRBV4-1 and J usage is TRBJ2-3, with D maybe TRBD2 (5 bases). Trimming took off 1 base at V and 4 bases at J, with 12 bases between the two ends. This CDR3 is 15 amino acids long. CDR1 is MGHRA and CDR2 is YSYEKL in the germline V gene.

The chain employs TRBV6-2 or TRBV6-3 and TRBJ2-5, with D uncertain. V dropped 3 bases and J dropped 9 bases, with 14 bases sitting between them. The CDR3 sequence is 13 residues long. Germline V gene lookup returns CDR1 MNHEY and CDR2 SVGEGT. CDR3 residues: CASSYSRSEAQYF. As DNA, the CDR3 is TGTGCCAGCAGTTATTCTAGGAGTGAGGCCCAGTACTTC.

The CDR3 sequence: CASSQGGSGTYNEQFF. CDR3 bases: TGCGCCAGCAGCCAAGGGGGTAGCGGGACCTACAATGAGCAGTTCTTC. This chain uses TRBV4-1 with TRBJ2-1; TRBD2 matches at 8 bases. Trimming removed 1 base from V and 2 bases from J; junction bases left unmatched: 4. The CDR3 contains 16 residues. Germline V gene lookup returns CDR1 MGHRA and CDR2 YSYEKL.

This clone was seen only a few times. J is TRBJ2-3 and V is TRBV19; D gene unclear. The V gene lost 9 bases and the J gene lost 0 bases, with 13 bases spanning the gap. Germline CDR1 LNHDA, CDR2 SQIVND (reference sequence). This CDR3 is 14 amino acids long. Written as DNA, the CDR3 is TGTGCCAGCACGGACGTAACTAGCACAGATACGCAGTATTTT. Protein: CASTDVTSTDTQYF. Using reference TRBV19 and TRBJ2-3 for the parts outside the CDR3, the full variable domain is DGGITQSPKYLFRKEGQNVTLSCEQNLNHDAMYWYRQDPGQGLRLIYYSQIVNDFQKGDIAEGYSVSREKKESFPLTVTSAQKNPTAFYLCASTDVTSTDTQYFGPGTRLTVL.

This clone was detected ten times or more. Other nucleotide sequences from this sample produce the same CDR3. The chain joins TRBV20-1 to TRBJ2-3; D is possibly TRBD2 (6 bases). Germline CDR1 is DFQATT and CDR2 is SNEGSKA (reference sequence). The CDR3 covers 10 residues. The CDR3 here is CSGGSDTQYF. CDR3 sequence (DNA): TGCAGCGGGGGTTCAGATACGCAGTATTTT.

In this sample, this clone turned up a few times. This chain joins TRBV6-1 and TRBJ2-2; D possibly uses TRBD1 or TRBD2 (6 bases each). Germline-derived CDR1 and CDR2 are MNHNS and SASEGT. Trimming left V 6 bases short and J 3 bases short, with 14 bases between. This CDR3 contains 15 residues. The CDR3 reads CASSQRGGHTGELFF. Here the CDR3 DNA reads TGTGCCAGCAGCCAGCGTGGGGGGCACACCGGGGAGCTGTTTTTT.